The present entry profiles one T cell receptor beta chain with its context. This specimen comes from a study of T-cell memory formation after mild COVID-19. The V gene lost 10 bases and the J gene lost 0 bases, with 5 bases spanning the gap. The CDR3 has 11 amino acids. The germline V gene encodes CDR1 ENHRY and CDR2 SYGVKD. TCRdb reanalysed the 5' RACE reads using MiXCR and keeps one entry per CDR3 protein. The repertoire holds 100,000 to 150,000 distinct CDR3 sequences, with approximately 15% as singletons. The sequenced material came from PBMCs or a T cell subset sorted from them (not recorded which). The chain carries TRBV10-3 and TRBJ2-3; D is ambiguous. This receptor was identified in a man between 18 and 35 years old who had mild COVID-19 (a few samples of this study predate the infection). Cell type and time point are not known. CDR3 DNA: TGTGCCACCGGTAGCACAGATACGCAGTATTTT. This translates into CATGSTDTQYF.